This passage covers 23 T cell receptor beta chains from one sample sequenced in a study of blood T cell repertoires in COVID-19. Here immunoSEQ multiplex PCR was the method, and the copy in TCRdb shows in-frame clones only, minus some. The sample lists 270,000 or so clones, roughly 90% occurring once. Sequencing was done on a sample of peripheral blood. The receptors were sampled from a woman in her fifties or sixties with COVID-19, enrolled during active disease.

The chain joins TRBV10-3 to TRBJ2-7; 7 nucleotides match TRBD1. The junction had 3 bases not matched to a gene; V was cut back by 6 bases and J by 1 base. Germline V gene lookup returns CDR1 ENHRY and CDR2 SYGVKD. CDR3 length: 13 amino acids. The CDR3 sequence: CAISLTGSYEQYF. The CDR3 DNA reads TGTGCCATCAGCTTGACAGGGTCCTACGAGCAGTACTTC.

The V and J genes are TRBV6-2 or TRBV6-3 and TRBJ2-7; D not certain. CDR3 length: 12 residues. The V end lost 6 bases, the J end lost 0 bases, and 6 bases lay between the germline ends. The germline CDR1 and CDR2 sequences are MNHEY and SVGEGT. The CDR3 region has the DNA TGTGCCAGCAGCCGGAGCTCCTACGAGCAGTACTTC. Encoded protein: CASSRSSYEQYF.

This chain connects TRBV19 to TRBJ1-5; a possible D gene is TRBD1 (5 bases). There are 15 residues in the CDR3. V lost 7 bases, J lost 6 bases, and 19 bases lay in between. Germline CDR1 is LNHDA and CDR2 is SQIVND (reference sequence). The CDR3: CASTQNRERGQPQHF. In DNA form, the CDR3 reads TGTGCCAGTACCCAAAACCGGGAGAGGGGTCAGCCCCAGCATTTT.

V and J are TRBV19 and TRBJ2-1; 10 bases line up with TRBD2. Unmatched junction bases numbered 10, after V lost 7 bases and J lost 7 bases. This CDR3 is built from 15 residues. Germline CDR1 LNHDA, CDR2 SQIVND (reference sequence). CDR3 nucleotides: TGTGCCAGTACTCCCGTCAGCGGGGGGGCTAATGAGCAGTTCTTC. Protein product: CASTPVSGGANEQFF.

The chain joins TRBV27 to TRBJ2-1; D may be TRBD1 (5 bases). The CDR3 is made up of 13 amino acids. V lost 3 bases and J lost 9, with 12 bases in between. Looked up from germline, CDR1 is MNHEY and CDR2 is SMNVEV (reference sequence). The CDR3 DNA follows: TGTGCCAGCAGTTTTCTGAGGCAGGGTGAGCAGTTCTTC. Amino acids: CASSFLRQGEQFF.

This clone was detected only once. This sequence joins TRBV6-6 and TRBJ1-3; 7 nucleotides match TRBD1. J gave up 0 bases and V 4 bases, and 6 bases lay outside the gene matches. The CDR3 consists of 16 residues. Looked up from germline, CDR1 is MNHNY and CDR2 is SVGAGI (reference sequence). CDR3 region: CASSSTGQYSGNTIYF. The DNA of the CDR3 is TGTGCCAGCAGTTCAACGGGACAGTACTCTGGAAACACCATATATTTT.

This sequence joins TRBV9 and TRBJ2-1; 8 bases line up with TRBD2. This CDR3 comprises 17 residues. The J segment lost 7 bases and the V segment lost 4 bases, leaving 16 bases of the junction unmatched. Germline V gene lookup returns CDR1 SGDLS and CDR2 YYNGEE. The chain's CDR3 is CASSPTMRRGGYNEQFF. The CDR3 DNA reads TGTGCCAGCAGCCCCACGATGAGGCGCGGGGGGTATAATGAGCAGTTCTTC.

The sample holds one count of this clone. The V gene is TRBV19, the J gene TRBJ1-2, with D possibly TRBD1 on 6 matching bases. CDR3 length equals 14 residues. V was trimmed by 7 bases and J by 2 bases, leaving 14 bases between them. The germline V gene encodes CDR1 LNHDA and CDR2 SQIVND (reference sequence). As DNA, the CDR3 is TGTGCCAGTAAGAGGGCCGGGACAAACTATGGCTACACCTTC. Protein sequence: CASKRAGTNYGYTF.

The chain carries TRBV20-1 and TRBJ2-5; weak D call: TRBD1 (7 bases). Trimming pared 3 bases from V and 4 bases from J, leaving 27 bases between. This CDR3 comprises 18 residues. The germline V gene has CDR1 DFQATT and CDR2 SNEGSKA (reference sequence). The CDR3 sequence: CSASMYSASEGARETQYF. The CDR3 DNA reads as TGCAGTGCTAGTATGTACTCCGCTTCGGAGGGGGCAAGAGAGACCCAGTACTTC.

V gene TRBV6-2 or TRBV6-3 combines with J gene TRBJ1-1; TRBD1 matches 7 bases. Germline loops: CDR1 MNHEY, CDR2 SVGEGT. V shed 5 bases, J shed 4 bases, and the junction held 7 bases outside the gene matches. The length of the CDR3 is 14 residues. The CDR3 here is CASSPRTGGTEAFF. The CDR3 DNA is TGTGCCAGCAGTCCCAGGACAGGTGGCACTGAAGCTTTCTTT.

The chain combines TRBV5-1 with TRBJ2-1; D may be TRBD2 (5 bases). This CDR3 spans 17 amino acids. V was pared by 0 bases and J by 2 bases, with 15 bases between. Germline assignment: CDR1 SGHRS and CDR2 YFSETQ. The chain's CDR3 is CASSLAPTSRAYNEQFF. The CDR3 DNA is TGCGCCAGCAGCTTGGCACCGACTTCGAGGGCCTACAATGAGCAGTTCTTC.

This chain connects TRBV7-2 to TRBJ2-7; TRBD2 matches at 8 bases. This CDR3 spans 14 amino acids. Trimming at V came to 6 bases and at J to 0 bases, leaving 4 bases not matched to a gene. From germline, CDR1 is SGHTA and CDR2 FQGNSA. CDR3 sequence reads: CASSFGLASYEQYF. The CDR3 region has the DNA TGTGCCAGCAGTTTCGGACTAGCCTCCTACGAGCAGTACTTC.

V gene TRBV27 combines with J gene TRBJ1-2; 7 positions match TRBD1. Unmatched junction bases numbered 3, after V lost 6 bases and J lost 2 bases. Germline CDR1 reads MNHEY; CDR2 reads SMNVEV (reference sequence). CDR3 size: 13 residues. CDR3 sequence: CASRTTGNYGYTF. For the CDR3, the DNA is TGTGCCAGCAGGACGACAGGGAACTATGGCTACACCTTC.

The chain combines TRBV10-3 with TRBJ2-1; D is unclear. CDR3 length equals 11 residues. In germline, CDR1 is ENHRY, CDR2 SYGVKD. The V end was cut by 6 bases, the J end by 4 bases, with 4 bases between. CDR3 sequence: CAIRIYNEQFF. The CDR3 region has the DNA TGTGCCATCAGAATATACAATGAGCAGTTCTTC.

The V and J genes are TRBV7-9 and TRBJ1-2; D unclear. The CDR3 has 12 amino acids. V lost 1 base and J 3 bases, leaving 3 bases between the germline ends. The germline V gene encodes CDR1 SEHNR and CDR2 FQNEAQ (reference sequence). CDR3 protein: CASSLGHYGYTF. Written as DNA, the CDR3 is TGTGCCAGCAGCTTAGGGCACTATGGCTACACCTTC.

V is TRBV19 and J is TRBJ1-2, with 7 bases lining up with TRBD1. The CDR3 sequence is 14 residues long. In germline, CDR1 is LNHDA, CDR2 SQIVND (reference sequence). With 6 bases clipped from V and 5 bases from J, the junction kept 9 bases outside the gene matches. This chain's CDR3 is CASSLRQGQYGYTF. The CDR3 DNA reads as TGTGCCAGTAGCCTAAGACAGGGCCAGTATGGCTACACCTTC.

The chain has TRBV7-2 and TRBJ1-1, with TRBD1 matching 9 bases. The CDR3 runs 12 residues. The V gene end was trimmed by 5 bases and the J gene end by 9 bases; junction bases not matched to a gene: 4. From germline, CDR1 is SGHTA and CDR2 FQGNSA. The CDR3 reads CASSPGQGKAFF. The CDR3 DNA is TGTGCCAGCAGCCCGGGACAGGGCAAAGCTTTCTTT.

This chain links TRBV4-3 with TRBJ1-5; D is unclear. The CDR3 runs to 14 residues. The germline V gene encodes CDR1 LGHNA and CDR2 YSLEER. Trimming shortened V by 1 base and J by 6 bases, and 10 bases separated the two germline ends. The CDR3 coding sequence is TGCGCCAGCAGCCAAGCCCTGGGCCGTCAGCCCCAGCATTTT. This translates into CASSQALGRQPQHF.

The table lists this clone with a count of one. The chain recombines TRBV6-1 with TRBJ1-5, with D perhaps TRBD1 (5 bases). Per the germline V gene, CDR1 is MNHNS and CDR2 is SASEGT. The CDR3 is 13 amino acids. V was shortened by 1 base and J by 5 bases, with 6 bases between the two germline ends. CDR3 sequence reads: CASSEVGDQPQHF. Here the CDR3 DNA reads TGTGCCAGCAGTGAAGTAGGGGATCAGCCCCAGCATTTT.

The chain combines TRBV10-3 with TRBJ1-1, with 8 bases fitting TRBD1. The CDR3 is 13 residues long. The germline V gene has CDR1 ENHRY and CDR2 SYGVKD. Trimming removed 5 bases from V and 4 bases from J; junction bases left unmatched: 3. CDR3 region: CAISITGGTEAFF. The CDR3 bases are TGTGCCATCAGTATCACAGGGGGCACTGAAGCTTTCTTT.

J is TRBJ2-7 and V is TRBV28; 9 nucleotides align to TRBD2. Germline CDR1 reads MDHEN; CDR2 reads SYDVKM. The CDR3 totals 15 residues. V shed 4 bases, J shed 0 bases, and the junction held 4 bases outside the gene matches. The CDR3 DNA reads as TGTGCCAGCAGTTGGATGCGGGGGGGCTCCTACGAGCAGTACTTC. Amino acids: CASSWMRGGSYEQYF.

The CDR3 DNA sequence: TGTGCCAGCAGCCAGGACAGGGCAAGGCATCAGCCCCAGCATTTT. Amino acids: CASSQDRARHQPQHF. V usage is TRBV6-5 and J usage is TRBJ1-5, with 8 bases aligning to TRBD1. Germline CDR1 reads MNHEY; CDR2 reads SVGAGI. This CDR3 is 15 amino acids long. V shed 6 bases, J shed 5 bases, and the junction held 9 bases outside the gene matches.

Comment on this clone: The junction and the germline gene differ at one end; a read error may be behind it. The genes are TRBV7-8 and TRBJ1-4; 7 nucleotides match TRBD1. The germline V gene encodes CDR1 SGHVS and CDR2 FQNEAQ. There are 15 residues in the CDR3. The CDR3 sequence is CASTLGGGINEKLFF. DNA of the CDR3: TGTGCCAGCACCTTAGGGGGCGGGATCAATGAAAAACTGTTTTTT.